These 30 T cell receptor beta chains were all obtained from the same sample, sequenced in a study of Graves' ophthalmopathy and Graves' hyperthyroidism. RNA served as the template for amplifying TCR beta CDR3 regions. The workflow started with a first-round RT-PCR run with HTBI primers and then moved on to a second-round multiplex PCR. TCRdb fed the multiplex PCR reads into MiXCR, producing one record per CDR3 protein. This sample has around 590,000 distinct CDR3 sequences, with about two fifths found just once. Input material: peripheral blood or thyroid tissue (not recorded which). The receptors were sampled from an adult man with Graves' hyperthyroidism.

The V gene is TRBV6-6, the J gene TRBJ1-2, with a possible D match to TRBD1 (5 bases). Per germline, CDR1 MNHNY and CDR2 SVGAGI (reference sequence). Trimming left V 2 bases short and J 8 bases short, with 18 bases between. The CDR3 runs 15 residues. CDR3 protein: CASSYGKSGLGGYTF. As DNA, the CDR3 is TGTGCCAGCAGTTACGGCAAATCAGGGCTTGGGGGCTACACCTTC.

This clonotype has at least ten counts. This chain connects TRBV12-3 or TRBV12-4 to TRBJ2-7; no clear D. Trimming shortened V by 0 bases and J by 1 base, and 7 bases separated the two germline ends. The CDR3 sequence is 14 residues long. The DNA of the CDR3 is TGTGCCAGCAGTTTAGCGGCCGGATCCTACGAGCAGTACTTC. Amino acid sequence: CASSLAAGSYEQYF.

This clonotype was recorded many times. The rearrangement uses TRBV5-1 and TRBJ2-5; a possible D gene is TRBD2 (6 bases). The germline gives CDR1 SGHRS, CDR2 YFSETQ. V was pared by 4 bases and J by 5 bases, with 15 bases between. The CDR3 extends over 14 amino acids. In DNA form, the CDR3 reads TGCGCCAGCAGCGCGGACGGGAGAGTTGAGACCCAGTACTTC. Its protein is CASSADGRVETQYF.

A few counts support this clonotype. V is TRBV3-1 and J is TRBJ2-5, with TRBD1 identical over 7 bases. There are 16 residues in the CDR3. V lost 5 bases, J lost 4 bases, and 13 bases stayed unmatched. Per germline, CDR1 LGHDT and CDR2 YNNKEL (reference sequence). The CDR3 bases are TGTGCCAGCAGCGGGAAACGGGACAGTATCACAGAGACCCAGTACTTC. Translating it yields CASSGKRDSITETQYF.

This clonotype has at least ten counts. The chain carries TRBV7-2 and TRBJ1-2, with D possibly matching TRBD1 (6 bases). Germline CDR1 and CDR2: SGHTA and FQGNSA. Trimming took 7 bases from V and 10 from J, leaving 25 bases between them. The length of the CDR3 is 15 residues. CDR3 DNA: TGTGCCAGCACCCTGATGAAGGGGACCTCAGGGGACTACACCTTC. Protein: CASTLMKGTSGDYTF. The whole variable domain, remainder taken from reference TRBV7-2 and TRBJ1-2, is GAGVSQSPSNKVTEKGKDVELRCDPISGHTALYWYRQSLGQGLEFLIYFQGNSAPDKSGLPSDRFSAERTGGSVSTLTIQRTQQEDSAVYLCASTLMKGTSGDYTFGSGTRLTVV.

V and J are TRBV24-1 and TRBJ2-2; 10 bases match TRBD1. The CDR3 totals 16 residues. The germline V gene encodes CDR1 KGHDR and CDR2 SFDVKD. After removal of 4 bases from V and 7 bases from J, the junction contained 8 bases not matched to a gene. As DNA, the CDR3 is TGTGCCACCAGTGAGCCCGGGACAGGGGTGGACGGGGAGCTGTTTTTT. It codes for CATSEPGTGVDGELFF.

This clonotype was detected only once. CDR3 amino acids: CSAPGQGCQPQHF. The CDR3 region has the DNA TGCAGCGCTCCGGGACAGGGGTGCCAGCCCCAGCATTTT. The gene calls are TRBV29-1 and TRBJ1-5; 10 bases line up with TRBD1. The ends lost 7 bases at V and 7 bases at J; junction bases unmatched: 7. The CDR3 has 13 amino acids. Germline V lookup: CDR1 SQVTM, CDR2 ANQGSEA.

This clonotype was observed many times. The V and J genes are TRBV6-4 and TRBJ1-5; D is ambiguous. There are 14 residues in the CDR3. V was pared by 7 bases and J by 11 bases, with 21 bases between. The germline V gene encodes CDR1 MRHNA and CDR2 SNTAGT. The CDR3 here is CASIRLGQRHAQHF. The CDR3 coding sequence is TGTGCCAGCATTCGTCTAGGTCAACGTCATGCCCAGCATTTT.

This clonotype was seen many times. The chain carries TRBV6-1 and TRBJ1-2; D is undetermined. Germline V gene lookup returns CDR1 MNHNS and CDR2 SASEGT. The ends were cut back, 1 base at V and 5 bases at J, with 8 bases in the middle. CDR3 length: 13 residues. CDR3 residues: CASSEGALYGYTF. Here the CDR3 DNA reads TGTGCCAGCAGTGAAGGGGCATTGTATGGCTACACCTTC.

This clonotype was counted a few times. This chain joins TRBV5-5 and TRBJ1-1; 8 nucleotides agree with TRBD1. Germline assignment: CDR1 SGHKS and CDR2 YYEKEE (reference sequence). V shed 3 bases, J shed 6 bases, and the junction held 4 bases outside the gene matches. This CDR3 comprises 13 residues. The CDR3 loop is CASSSDRGPEAFF. In DNA, the CDR3 is TGTGCCAGCAGCTCCGACAGGGGCCCTGAAGCTTTCTTT.

The rearrangement joins TRBV12-3 or TRBV12-4 to TRBJ2-1, with a possible D match to TRBD2 (6 bases). The ends were cut back, 5 bases at V and 9 bases at J, with 14 bases in the middle. This CDR3 is built from 13 residues. The CDR3 sequence is CASSPTRGGEQFF. CDR3 DNA sequence: TGTGCCAGCAGTCCGACTAGAGGCGGTGAGCAGTTCTTC.

This clonotype appeared a few times. One base away lies a much larger clone, so this may be a sequencing read error. The conserved closing phenylalanine or tryptophan is absent in this CDR3, likely reflecting a read error. The rearrangement links TRBV12-3 or TRBV12-4 to TRBJ1-2, with D tentatively TRBD1 (6 bases). CDR3 length equals 13 residues. Trimming removed 3 bases from V and 6 bases from J, with 11 bases in between. In DNA, the CDR3 is TGTGCCAGCAGTTTCGGCCAGGGGAATGGCTACACCCTC. It is translated as CASSFGQGNGYTL.

In nucleotides, the CDR3 is TGTGCCAGCAGCGGACAGGGCGGAGGAAACTATGGCTACACCTTC. Encoded protein: CASSGQGGGNYGYTF. The rearrangement uses TRBV10-3 and TRBJ1-2; 8 bases are a match to TRBD1. After removal of 10 bases from V and 2 bases from J, the junction contained 12 bases not matched to a gene. Germline values: CDR1 ENHRY, CDR2 SYGVKD. This CDR3 is 15 amino acids long.

In its sample, this clonotype was seen many times. V usage is TRBV7-8 and J usage is TRBJ2-7, with D perhaps matching TRBD2 (5 bases). Trimming pared 0 bases from V and 7 bases from J, leaving 10 bases between. Germline V gene lookup returns CDR1 SGHVS and CDR2 FQNEAQ. CDR3 length: 13 amino acids. The CDR3 DNA follows: TGTGCCAGCAGCTTAGCGGGAGACGGTGAGCAGTACTTC. This translates into CASSLAGDGEQYF.

In the case of this clonotype: Lacking the conserved final phenylalanine or tryptophan, this CDR3 likely reflects a read error. The rearrangement links TRBV7-2 to TRBJ1-1; no reliable D call. The CDR3 extends over 14 amino acids. V lost 5 bases and J 2 bases, leaving 12 bases between the germline ends. Looked up from germline, CDR1 is SGHTA and CDR2 is FQGNSA. The CDR3 here is CASSLGRANTEAFL. DNA of the CDR3: TGTGCCAGCAGCCTAGGACGGGCTAACACTGAAGCTTTCCTT.

This clonotype has at least ten counts. V usage is TRBV7-8 and J usage is TRBJ1-1; D ambiguous. V dropped 1 base and J dropped 6 bases, with 12 bases sitting between them. The CDR3 runs 14 residues. Germline CDR1 SGHVS, CDR2 FQNEAQ. The DNA for the CDR3 is TGTGCCAGCAGCTTAGAGGGCAGGTGGGCTGAAGCTTTCTTT. Translating gives CASSLEGRWAEAFF. The complete variable domain, with remaining parts taken from reference TRBV7-8 and TRBJ1-1, reads GAGVSQSPRYKVAKRGQDVALRCDPISGHVSLFWYQQALGQGPEFLTYFQNEAQLDKSGLPSDRFFAERPEGSVSTLKIQRTQQEDSAVYLCASSLEGRWAEAFFGQGTRLTVV.

This clonotype occurred a few times. The chain recombines TRBV19 with TRBJ1-2; D is undetermined. Looked up from germline, CDR1 is LNHDA and CDR2 is SQIVND (reference sequence). The V end was cut by 11 bases, the J end by 7 bases, with 17 bases between. The CDR3 extends over 12 amino acids. Here the CDR3 reads CAVMMSEGGYTF. Here the CDR3 DNA reads TGTGCCGTCATGATGAGTGAGGGTGGCTACACCTTC.

This chain links TRBV7-3 with TRBJ1-1, with 7 bases lining up with TRBD1. The ends lost 5 bases at V and 1 base at J; junction bases unmatched: 10. CDR3 length: 16 amino acids. Germline CDR1 SGHTA, CDR2 FQGTGA. In DNA form, the CDR3 reads TGTGCCAGCAGCACGCGACAGGGAGCAGAGAACACTGAAGCTTTCTTT. This translates into CASSTRQGAENTEAFF.

This clonotype was recorded a few times. The chain combines TRBV7-3 with TRBJ2-7; D possibly corresponds to TRBD2 (5 bases). Trimming stripped 6 bases from V and 2 bases from J, with 14 bases between. The CDR3 length is 14 residues. The germline V gene has CDR1 SGHTA and CDR2 FQGTGA. The CDR3, as DNA: TGTGCCAGCAGTTTTCGTGGGAGTGCCTACGAGCAGTACTTC. Its protein is CASSFRGSAYEQYF.

The chain uses TRBV20-1 and TRBJ2-7; 10 nucleotides match TRBD2. CDR3 size: 15 residues. CDR1 and CDR2 (germline): DFQATT, SNEGSKA (reference sequence). J gave up 5 bases and V 0 bases, and 7 bases lay outside the gene matches. CDR3 residues: CSARDTSGTSDEQYF. The CDR3 DNA follows: TGCAGTGCTAGAGATACTAGCGGGACTAGCGACGAGCAGTACTTC.

V is TRBV20-1 and J is TRBJ1-5; perhaps TRBD1 as D (5 bases). The V and J ends lost 0 bases and 5 bases respectively, with 14 bases between them. CDR1 and CDR2 (germline): DFQATT, SNEGSKA (reference sequence). The CDR3 covers 15 residues. The CDR3 DNA reads TGCAGTGCTAGAGATGACGGGGTGGGGGATCAGCCCCAGCATTTT. Residues: CSARDDGVGDQPQHF.

This clonotype is judged medium-sized. The V gene is TRBV20-1, the J gene TRBJ1-1; D is unclear. This CDR3 is built from 11 residues. Looked up from germline, CDR1 is DFQATT and CDR2 is SNEGSKA (reference sequence). The V end lost 4 bases, the J end lost 6 bases, and 9 bases lay between the germline ends. The CDR3 DNA follows: TGCAGTGCTACAATAGGACCTGAAGCTTTCTTT. Its protein is CSATIGPEAFF.

The chain recombines TRBV7-2 with TRBJ2-1; D is uncertain. Between the trimmed V and J ends, which lost 7 bases and 8 bases, there was a span of 12 bases. Germline CDR1 is SGHTA and CDR2 is FQGNSA. This CDR3 region has 12 residues. CDR3 sequence (DNA): TGTGCCAGCACCATGAGGATCCATGAGCAGTTCTTC. Encoded protein: CASTMRIHEQFF.

On this clonotype itself: Germline is not matched at one junction end, which may reflect a read error. The V gene is TRBV7-8, the J gene TRBJ1-1; the match to TRBD1 covers 10 bases. Per germline, CDR1 SGHVS and CDR2 FQNEAQ. The length of the CDR3 is 14 residues. The CDR3 DNA reads TGTGCCAGCAGACTTTCGACAGGGGGCACTAAAGCTTTCTTT. Protein: CASRLSTGGTKAFF. The full variable domain, with the rest looked up from reference TRBV7-8 and TRBJ1-1, is GAGVSQSPRYKVAKRGQDVALRCDPISGHVSLFWYQQALGQGPEFLTYFQNEAQLDKSGLPSDRFFAERPEGSVSTLKIQRTQQEDSAVYLCASRLSTGGTKAFFGQGTRLTVV.

This chain uses TRBV11-1 with TRBJ1-2, with 9 bases aligning to TRBD1. CDR3 length equals 15 residues. V lost 1 base to trimming and J lost 7 bases; unmatched junction nucleotides: 7. In germline, CDR1 is SGHAT, CDR2 FQDESV (reference sequence). This CDR3 reads CASSLGTGGEGGYTF. For the CDR3, the DNA is TGTGCCAGCAGCTTAGGAACAGGGGGCGAAGGTGGCTACACCTTC. Variable domain in full (rest from reference TRBV11-1 and TRBJ1-2): EAEVAQSPRYKITEKSQAVAFWCDPISGHATLYWYRQILGQGPELLVQFQDESVVDDSQLPKDRFSAERLKGVDSTLKIQPAELGDSAMYLCASSLGTGGEGGYTFGSGTRLTVV.

The chain is built from TRBV6-1 and TRBJ2-5, with D hard to call. The CDR3 is 11 residues long. Germline CDR1 reads MNHNS; CDR2 reads SASEGT. V gave up 8 bases and J gave up 7 bases, with 11 bases separating them. CDR3 amino acids: CASGPAATQYF. DNA for the CDR3: TGTGCCAGCGGTCCCGCTGCGACCCAGTACTTC.

This clonotype was seen at least ten times. The chain links TRBV29-1 to TRBJ2-6, with no clear D. Trimming stripped 4 bases from V and 0 bases from J, with 22 bases between. CDR3 size: 19 residues. Looked up from germline, CDR1 is SQVTM and CDR2 is ANQGSEA. CDR3 region: CSVGPGPVPTISGANVLTF. CDR3 DNA: TGCAGCGTTGGTCCCGGGCCAGTCCCCACAATCTCTGGGGCCAACGTCCTGACTTTC.

This chain links TRBV20-1 with TRBJ2-3, with TRBD2 matching over 13 bases. Per the germline V gene, CDR1 is DFQATT and CDR2 is SNEGSKA (reference sequence). V gave up 1 base and J gave up 4 bases; unmatched junction bases: 8. This CDR3 region has 17 residues. The CDR3 region is CSARGPGLAGVSDTQYF. The DNA of the CDR3 is TGCAGTGCTAGAGGCCCCGGACTAGCGGGGGTGTCAGATACGCAGTATTTT.

Regarding this clonotype: At one end the junction does not follow the germline gene, possibly because of a read error. The chain joins TRBV5-6 to TRBJ1-2; D ambiguous. Germline V CDR1 and CDR2: SGHDT, YYEEEE. This CDR3 is built from 13 residues. The CDR3 DNA sequence: TGTACCAGCAGCCACGGCAAAAACTACGGCTACACCTTC. It codes for CTSSHGKNYGYTF.

Ten or more counts support this clonotype. The V and J genes are TRBV20-1 and TRBJ2-7; the D is unclear. Germline values: CDR1 DFQATT, CDR2 SNEGSKA (reference sequence). The CDR3 length is 13 residues. The V and J ends lost 3 bases and 2 bases respectively, with 11 bases between them. The CDR3 bases are TGCAGTGCTAGTTGGCAGGCGCCCTACGAGCAGTACTTC. Translating gives CSASWQAPYEQYF.